The 21 T cell receptor beta chains listed next were all sequenced from one sample in a study of blood T cells in healthy people across ages. A second about 6 to 12 cycle PCR used barcoded and J-beta primers. TCRdb redid the calling of the 5' RACE reads with MiXCR, one entry per CDR3 protein. The data contain some 710,000 distinct CDR3 sequences, 20% to 25% of them singletons. Sequenced: blood. These receptors were obtained from a man between 65 and 85 years old in good health.

This chain links TRBV5-1 with TRBJ1-1; no reliable D call. The CDR3 contains 14 residues. CDR1 and CDR2 (germline): SGHRS, YFSETQ. V dropped 2 bases and J dropped 3 bases, with 11 bases sitting between them. The CDR3, as DNA: TGCGCCAGCAGCTTTGAGGTCTCTGACACTGAAGCTTTCTTT. This sequence encodes CASSFEVSDTEAFF.

The genes are TRBV5-1 and TRBJ2-7; tentative D call: TRBD2 (7 bases). The V gene lost 1 base and the J gene lost 4 bases, with 15 bases spanning the gap. The germline gives CDR1 SGHRS, CDR2 YFSETQ. The CDR3 runs 15 residues. In DNA, the CDR3 is TGCGCCAGCAGCTTGTCCGCAGGGGAGGGGTACGAGCAGTACTTC. Its protein is CASSLSAGEGYEQYF. Complete variable domain (other parts from reference TRBV5-1 and TRBJ2-7): KAGVTQTPRYLIKTRGQQVTLSCSPISGHRSVSWYQQTPGQGLQFLFEYFSETQRNKGNFPGRFSGRQFSNSRSEMNVSTLELGDSALYLCASSLSAGEGYEQYFGPGTRLTVT.

This clonotype showed up just once. This chain uses TRBV7-9 with TRBJ2-5; TRBD2 is a possible D gene (6 bases). The CDR3 runs 14 residues. V shed 5 bases and J shed 0 bases, with 10 bases lying between them. Germline CDR1 SEHNR, CDR2 FQNEAQ (reference sequence). The CDR3 is CASSPLAHQETQYF. The CDR3, as DNA: TGTGCCAGCAGCCCACTAGCCCACCAAGAGACCCAGTACTTC.

The chain combines TRBV6-1 with TRBJ2-3; 11 nucleotides line up with TRBD2. V was clipped by 4 bases and J by 3 bases; unmatched bases: 0. CDR3 length: 14 residues. The germline V gene has CDR1 MNHNS and CDR2 SASEGT. CDR3 DNA: TGTGCCAGCAGTGCTAGCGGGAGGACAGATACGCAGTATTTT. Translated, it gives CASSASGRTDTQYF.

The chain has TRBV28 and TRBJ2-5, with D maybe TRBD1 (5 bases). CDR1 is MDHEN and CDR2 is SYDVKM in the germline V gene. The length of the CDR3 is 14 residues. V shed 3 bases and J shed 4 bases, with 12 bases lying between them. This CDR3 is CASSLIYRGETQYF. CDR3 DNA: TGTGCCAGCAGTTTGATCTATAGGGGAGAGACCCAGTACTTC.

The chain links TRBV5-1 to TRBJ2-3, with 7 bases lining up with TRBD2. The CDR3 is made up of 15 amino acids. After removal of 0 bases from V and 5 bases from J, the junction contained 6 bases not matched to a gene. Germline-derived CDR1 and CDR2 are SGHRS and YFSETQ. The CDR3 here is CASSLEAAGVDTQYF. CDR3 sequence (DNA): TGCGCCAGCAGCTTGGAGGCGGCGGGGGTAGATACGCAGTATTTT.

The chain links TRBV6-5 to TRBJ2-2, with D perhaps TRBD2 (6 bases). Per germline, CDR1 MNHEY and CDR2 SVGAGI. This CDR3 comprises 13 residues. Trimming stripped 3 bases from V and 6 bases from J, with 8 bases between. Written as DNA, the CDR3 is TGTGCCAGCAGTTATACTAGCCCCGGGGAGCTGTTTTTT. Amino acid sequence: CASSYTSPGELFF.

V gene TRBV9 combines with J gene TRBJ1-2; a possible D gene is TRBD1 (5 bases). Between the trimmed V and J ends, which lost 4 bases and 7 bases, there was a span of 14 bases. Germline V gene lookup returns CDR1 SGDLS and CDR2 YYNGEE. This CDR3 is 13 amino acids long. CDR3 sequence reads: CASSNRQYGGYTF. In DNA, the CDR3 is TGTGCCAGCAGCAATCGACAGTACGGTGGCTACACCTTC.

This clonotype has more than one count but fewer than ten. The chain carries TRBV29-1 and TRBJ1-4; D perhaps matches TRBD1 (6 bases). V was trimmed by 5 bases and J by 4 bases, leaving 14 bases between them. Germline CDR1 is SQVTM and CDR2 is ANQGSEA. The length of the CDR3 is 14 residues. Written as DNA, the CDR3 is TGCAGCGTTAGGGGTGGACAGCATAATGAAAAACTGTTTTTT. This translates into CSVRGGQHNEKLFF.

This sequence joins TRBV28 and TRBJ2-7; possibly TRBD1 or TRBD2 for D (5 bases each). CDR1 MDHEN and CDR2 SYDVKM come from the germline V gene. Trimming shortened V by 5 bases and J by 4 bases, and 15 bases separated the two germline ends. The CDR3 length is 14 residues. CDR3 loop: CASSPIRDPYEQYV. The DNA of the CDR3 is TGTGCCAGCAGTCCGATCCGGGACCCTTACGAGCAGTACGTC.

The chain combines TRBV12-5 with TRBJ2-2, with D unclear. The CDR3 loop spans 14 amino acids. The germline V and J ends were trimmed by 3 bases and 5 bases, with 10 bases remaining between them. The germline V gene encodes CDR1 LGHNT and CDR2 FRNRAP. The CDR3 sequence is CASGFGVTTGELFF. The CDR3 region has the DNA TGTGCTAGTGGTTTTGGGGTAACGACCGGGGAGCTGTTTTTT.

In this sample, this clonotype turned up once. This chain uses TRBV5-8 with TRBJ2-5, with D perhaps TRBD2 (5 bases). The J call may not be correct, given that the DNA end is closer to TRBJ2-1. The V gene's germline CDR1 is SGHTS and CDR2 YDEGEE. The CDR3 length is 15 residues. CDR3 amino acids: CASSLVPSTDNEQFF. The CDR3 DNA is TGTGCCAGCAGCTTAGTACCTAGCACCGACAATGAGCAGTTCTTC.

This chain links TRBV24-1 with TRBJ1-2, with D possibly being TRBD1 (6 bases). The CDR3 runs to 14 residues. Germline V gene data show CDR1 as KGHDR and CDR2 as SFDVKD. V was pared by 6 bases and J by 4 bases, with 14 bases between. The CDR3 loop reads CATSRGQPTYGYTF. For the CDR3, the DNA is TGTGCCACCAGTCGAGGACAGCCGACCTATGGCTACACCTTC.

This clonotype was detected many times. The rearrangement joins TRBV5-6 to TRBJ2-3; TRBD2 is a possible D gene (6 bases). Germline V CDR1 and CDR2: SGHDT, YYEEEE. Trimming cost V 2 bases and J 2 bases, with 18 bases left between them. The CDR3 covers 17 residues. CDR3 sequence: CASSFLLAPLPTDTQYF. CDR3 bases: TGTGCCAGCAGCTTCCTACTAGCTCCTCTTCCCACAGATACGCAGTATTTT. Supplemented by reference TRBV5-6 and TRBJ2-3, the full variable domain reads DAGVTQSPTHLIKTRGQQVTLRCSPKSGHDTVSWYQQALGQGPQFIFQYYEEEERQRGNFPDRFSGHQFPNYSSELNVNALLLGDSALYLCASSFLLAPLPTDTQYFGPGTRLTVL.

This clonotype was observed a handful of times. The chain uses TRBV11-2 and TRBJ2-5, with 10 bases that match TRBD2. Per germline, CDR1 SGHAT and CDR2 FQNNGV. The V segment lost 4 bases and the J segment 5 bases; nucleotides outside the gene matches: 7. This CDR3 is 15 amino acids long. CDR3 nucleotides: TGTGCCAGCAGCTCAAGCGGGGGGGCCCTGGAGACCCAGTACTTC. It encodes CASSSSGGALETQYF.

This chain uses TRBV20-1 with TRBJ1-4; maybe TRBD1 (5 bases). Germline CDR1 is DFQATT and CDR2 is SNEGSKA (reference sequence). The CDR3 is made up of 14 amino acids. V lost 0 bases and J 8 bases, leaving 13 bases between the germline ends. The CDR3 reads CSARDARAGEKLFF. The CDR3 DNA follows: TGCAGTGCTAGAGACGCCAGGGCTGGGGAAAAACTGTTTTTT.

This clonotype turned up a few times. V is TRBV27 and J is TRBJ2-1; TRBD1 might be the D (5 bases). The V gene's germline CDR1 is MNHEY and CDR2 SMNVEV (reference sequence). Trimming cost V 7 bases and J 3 bases, with 16 bases left between them. This CDR3 comprises 15 residues. The CDR3 region is CASTVQGANYNEQFF. The CDR3 DNA reads TGTGCCAGCACCGTCCAGGGTGCAAACTACAATGAGCAGTTCTTC.

The chain links TRBV29-1 to TRBJ1-2, with 8 nucleotides matching TRBD1. Germline values: CDR1 SQVTM, CDR2 ANQGSEA. The CDR3 extends over 12 amino acids. J lost 3 bases, V lost 5 bases, and 2 bases had no gene match. The CDR3 coding sequence is TGCAGCGTTACAGGGGGTGACTATGGCTACACCTTC. Translation: CSVTGGDYGYTF.

This chain links TRBV5-1 with TRBJ2-3; D is unresolved. V was pared by 4 bases and J by 3 bases, with 12 bases between. This CDR3 has 14 amino acids. Germline V gives CDR1 SGHRS, CDR2 YFSETQ. The CDR3 region is CASSPTRLTDTQYF. The CDR3 DNA reads as TGCGCCAGCAGCCCCACTCGACTGACAGATACGCAGTATTTT.

This clonotype was recorded a few times. The chain employs TRBV20-1 and TRBJ1-4; the D is unclear. V lost 7 bases to trimming and J lost 4 bases, with 7 bases between them. CDR3 size: 11 residues. CDR1 and CDR2 (germline): DFQATT, SNEGSKA (reference sequence). The CDR3 here is CSVAYNEKLFF. The CDR3 DNA reads TGCAGTGTGGCATATAATGAAAAACTGTTTTTT.

The CDR3 DNA reads as TGTGCCAGCAGTTACTCGATGGGGAACGAGCAGTACGTC. Encoded protein: CASSYSMGNEQYV. The gene calls are TRBV6-2 or TRBV6-3 and TRBJ2-7; D gene uncertain. V lost 0 bases and J lost 5, with 8 bases in between. CDR1 MNHEY and CDR2 SVGEGT come from the germline V gene. CDR3 size: 13 residues.